Listed below are T cell receptor beta chains from one sample, sequenced in a study of blood T cells in healthy people across ages. TCRdb re-called the 5' RACE reads with MiXCR, one entry per CDR3 protein. The sample has more than 900,000 distinct CDR3 sequences; 25% to 35% are singletons. The same data also contributed to another study, on T cells of mothers and their children.

The specimen sequenced was blood. These receptors were taken from a woman aged 35 to 49 in good health. The CDR3 runs from the conserved cysteine through the conserved F or W. The D gene is left open where the match is weak. Clone size is shown for a subset of rows, as once, few, many or a class of expanded clone.

size | J | V | D | DNA | CDR3
few | TRBJ1-4 | TRBV20-1 | . | TGCAGTGCTAGGGGCCCCACTGCAACTAATGAAAAACTGTTTTTT | CSARGPTATNEKLFF
. | TRBJ2-3 | TRBV3-1 | TRBD2 | TGTGCCAGCAGCCGAGGTTCGACTAGCGGGGCTTATACGCAGTATTTT | CASSRGSTSGAYTQYF
. | TRBJ2-3 | TRBV12-3/TRBV12-4 | . | TGTGCCAGCAGTTCAAAGGTAGATACGCAGTATTTT | CASSSKVDTQYF
many | TRBJ1-2 | TRBV5-1 | . | TGCGCCAGCAGCCCCTCCACAGGCCCCTATGGCTACACCTTC | CASSPSTGPYGYTF
many | TRBJ2-5 | TRBV6-5 | . | TGTGCCAGCAGTTACCGTGGACGGGAGACCCAGTACTTC | CASSYRGRETQYF
. | TRBJ1-2 | TRBV28 | . | TGTGCCAGCAGTTTACAGGAAAGACAGACTAACTATGGCTACACCTTC | CASSLQERQTNYGYTF
few | TRBJ2-1 | TRBV7-6 | . | TGTGCCAGCAGCCGACCCCAAGGGAACAGCGGGCCACCCCCCTACAATGAGCAGTTCTTC | CASSRPQGNSGPPPYNEQFF
. | TRBJ1-3 | TRBV12-3/TRBV12-4 | . | TGTGCCAGCAGTTTAATCGACTCTGGAAACACCATATATTTT | CASSLIDSGNTIYF
few | TRBJ1-6 | TRBV9 | TRBD1 | TGTGCCAGCAGCGTTGGGGACAGTGATTCACCCCTCCACTTT | CASSVGDSDSPLHF
many | TRBJ1-2 | TRBV11-2 | . | TGTGCCAGCAGCACTAGCGCGAACTATGGCTACACCTTC | CASSTSANYGYTF
. | TRBJ1-6 | TRBV7-2 | . | TGTGCCAGCTCGCCCTTCCTATCACCCCTCCACTTT | CASSPFLSPLHF
many | TRBJ2-5 | TRBV6-1 | TRBD1 | TGTGCCAGCAGTGAAGGGACAGGGTGGGAGACCCAGTACTTC | CASSEGTGWETQYF
few | TRBJ2-1 | TRBV20-1 | TRBD2 | TGCAGTGTAAAGGCGGGGGGACCAAACAATGAGCAGTTCTTC | CSVKAGGPNNEQFF
. | TRBJ1-5 | TRBV6-5 | TRBD1 | TGTGCCAGCAGACCAGCAGGGGGTAATCAGCCCCAGCATTTT | CASRPAGGNQPQHF
. | TRBJ2-5 | TRBV20-1 | . | TGCAGTGCTAGAGGCAGGAACCAAGAGACCCAGTACTTC | CSARGRNQETQYF
few | TRBJ2-1 | TRBV12-3/TRBV12-4 | TRBD1 | TGTGCCAGCAGATCATCCGGGACAGGGACCTACAATGAGCAGTTCTTC | CASRSSGTGTYNEQFF
. | TRBJ1-1 | TRBV6-6 | . | TGTGCCAGCAGTTATGTCGTAACGACCAACACTGAAGCTTTCTTT | CASSYVVTTNTEAFF
. | TRBJ2-2 | TRBV4-3 | . | TGCGCCAGCAGCCAAGAGTCCGTGGGCACCGGGGAGCTGTTTTTT | CASSQESVGTGELFF
. | TRBJ1-4 | TRBV27 | . | TGTGCCAGCAGTTTATGGGGGCGACGGGTCAATGAAAAACTGTTTTTT | CASSLWGRRVNEKLFF
many | TRBJ2-1 | TRBV10-3 | TRBD2 | TGTGCCATCAGGGGAGCAAGCGGGGGGTACAATGAGCAGTTCTTC | CAIRGASGGYNEQFF
. | TRBJ2-4 | TRBV3-1 | TRBD1 | TGTGCCAGCAGCCACGCGGGACAGGGGACCTACAATGAGCAGTACTTC | CASSHAGQGTYNEQYF
few | TRBJ1-4 | TRBV28 | TRBD1 | TGTGCCAGCAGTTTAGCCGGGACAGGGGAAGGGATAGAGAAACTGTTTTTT | CASSLAGTGEGIEKLFF
. | TRBJ2-7 | TRBV5-7 | . | TGTGCCAGCAGCACCCTACAAGGACGGAGGAGCTCCTACGAGCAGTACTTC | CASSTLQGRRSSYEQYF
few | TRBJ1-1 | TRBV3-1 | TRBD1 | TGTGCCAGCAGCCACACAGGGGTTGGGAACACTGAAGCTTTCTTT | CASSHTGVGNTEAFF
once | TRBJ2-5 | TRBV5-1 | TRBD2 | TGCGCCAGCAGCTTGGAGGCCGGACTAGCGGGGGGCGGAGAGACCCAGTACTTC | CASSLEAGLAGGGETQYF
. | TRBJ2-3 | TRBV6-2/TRBV6-3 | . | TGTGCCAGCCACTCGCAGGGGAAGCAGTATTTT | CASHSQGKQYF
. | TRBJ2-3 | TRBV5-1 | . | TGCGCCAGCAGCTACCCAAGGGGGTCCCCGGCAGATACGCGGTATTTT | CASSYPRGSPADTRYF
. | TRBJ2-7 | TRBV12-3/TRBV12-4 | . | TGTGCCAGCAGTTTAGAAGCGAAGGTGAGAAACGAGCAGTACTTC | CASSLEAKVRNEQYF
. | TRBJ2-7 | TRBV5-5 | . | TGTGCCAGCAGCTCGACCCCGGGATACGAGCAGTACTTC | CASSSTPGYEQYF
few | TRBJ2-3 | TRBV2 | TRBD2 | TGTGCCAGCAGTGAAATGACGGGACTAGCGGGGGCCAGCACAGATACGCAGTATTTT | CASSEMTGLAGASTDTQYF
many | TRBJ2-5 | TRBV28 | TRBD1 | TGTGCCAGCAGTTTAGGCAGGGGGCGGGAGACCCAGTACTTC | CASSLGRGRETQYF
many | TRBJ1-4 | TRBV27 | TRBD1 | TGTGCCAGCAGTCCAAGCCGGGACAGACCCCCAACTAATGAAAAACTGTTTTTT | CASSPSRDRPPTNEKLFF
. | TRBJ1-1 | TRBV5-1 | . | TGCGCCAGCAGCGTAGAAACGACAGGGAACACTGAAGCTTTCTTT | CASSVETTGNTEAFF
few | TRBJ1-1 | TRBV20-1 | . | TGCAGTGCTAGAGCTAGCACAGGGTTGGACACTGAAGCTTTCTTT | CSARASTGLDTEAFF
. | TRBJ1-5 | TRBV7-8 | TRBD1 | TGTGCCAGCAGCCACAGGGGCAGTGGTAATCAGCCCCAGCATTTT | CASSHRGSGNQPQHF
. | TRBJ1-1 | TRBV6-2/TRBV6-3 | . | TGTGCCAGCAGGGAAGCAGGCACTGAAGCTTTCTTT | CASREAGTEAFF
many | TRBJ1-4 | TRBV29-1 | . | TGCAGCGCCGCCCCGGGACCGCGTAATGAAAAACTGTTTTTT | CSAAPGPRNEKLFF
many | TRBJ2-7 | TRBV6-2/TRBV6-3 | TRBD1 | TGTGCCAGCAGAGGAAGTCAGGGGGCCTACGAGCAGTACTTC | CASRGSQGAYEQYF
. | TRBJ2-5 | TRBV7-9 | TRBD2 | TGTGCCAGCAGCGTAGGGAGGGACCAAGAGACCCAGTACTTC | CASSVGRDQETQYF
. | TRBJ2-3 | TRBV7-3 | TRBD2 | TGTGCCAGCAGCTCCCTAGCGGGGGCTAGCACAGATACGCAGTATTTT | CASSSLAGASTDTQYF
few | TRBJ2-7 | TRBV29-1 | TRBD1 | TGCAGCGTTGTCATGACAGGGAGCTCCTACGAGCAGTACTTC | CSVVMTGSSYEQYF
few | TRBJ2-5 | TRBV6-5 | . | TGTGCCAGCAGTGACGGAGGGAAACAGTACTTC | CASSDGGKQYF
. | TRBJ2-1 | TRBV20-1 | TRBD2 | TGCAGTGCTAGATCTACTAGCGGGAATCAGTTCTTC | CSARSTSGNQFF
many | TRBJ2-7 | TRBV29-1 | . | TGCAGCGTGGGGACCACCCCGGGAGTCGAGCAGTACTTC | CSVGTTPGVEQYF
few | TRBJ2-1 | TRBV2 | TRBD2 | TGTGCCAGCAGTGAATATGGGCTAGCGGGGGGGATGAGAAATTACAATGAGCAGTTCTTC | CASSEYGLAGGMRNYNEQFF
many | TRBJ2-7 | TRBV6-2/TRBV6-3 | . | TGTGCCAGCAGTTATTCAGGTAGAGCTTCCTACGAGCAGTACTTC | CASSYSGRASYEQYF
. | TRBJ1-1 | TRBV28 | . | TGTGCCAGCATCCGGAGAGGGAACACTGAAGCTTTCTTT | CASIRRGNTEAFF
. | TRBJ1-2 | TRBV5-1 | . | TGCGCCAGCAGCTTGGGTGACACCCTCTATGGCTACACCTTC | CASSLGDTLYGYTF
. | TRBJ2-3 | TRBV15 | TRBD2 | TGTGCCACCAGCAGAGACAGCGGGGGACTCTATACGCAGTATTTT | CATSRDSGGLYTQYF
few | TRBJ2-3 | TRBV7-2 | . | TGTGCCAGCAGCCGGGACCTCCAGCGGGTAGATACGCAGTATTTT | CASSRDLQRVDTQYF
. | TRBJ2-5 | TRBV27 | TRBD2 | TGTGCCAGCTCTCCTCGGCGGGGGGGCCTAGAGACCCAGTACTTC | CASSPRRGGLETQYF
. | TRBJ2-1 | TRBV6-6 | TRBD1 | TGTGCCAGCAGTTACCTAGGACAGGGTCCCAATGAGCAGTTCTTC | CASSYLGQGPNEQFF